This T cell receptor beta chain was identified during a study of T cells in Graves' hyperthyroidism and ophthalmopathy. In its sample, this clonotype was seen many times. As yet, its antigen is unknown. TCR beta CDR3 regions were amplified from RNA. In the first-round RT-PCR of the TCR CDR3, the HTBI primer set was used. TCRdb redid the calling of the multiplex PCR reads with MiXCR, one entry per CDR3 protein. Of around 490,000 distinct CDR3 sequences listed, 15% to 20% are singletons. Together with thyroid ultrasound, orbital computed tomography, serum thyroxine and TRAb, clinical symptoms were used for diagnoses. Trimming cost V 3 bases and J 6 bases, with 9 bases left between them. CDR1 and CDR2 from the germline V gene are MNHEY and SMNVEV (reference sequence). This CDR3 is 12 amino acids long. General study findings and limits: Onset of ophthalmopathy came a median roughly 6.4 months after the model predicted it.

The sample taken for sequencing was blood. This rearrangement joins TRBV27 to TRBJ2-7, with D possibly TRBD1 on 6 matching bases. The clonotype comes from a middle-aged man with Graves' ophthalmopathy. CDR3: CASSLIGGEQYF. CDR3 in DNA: TGTGCCAGCAGTTTGATAGGGGGCGAGCAGTACTTC.